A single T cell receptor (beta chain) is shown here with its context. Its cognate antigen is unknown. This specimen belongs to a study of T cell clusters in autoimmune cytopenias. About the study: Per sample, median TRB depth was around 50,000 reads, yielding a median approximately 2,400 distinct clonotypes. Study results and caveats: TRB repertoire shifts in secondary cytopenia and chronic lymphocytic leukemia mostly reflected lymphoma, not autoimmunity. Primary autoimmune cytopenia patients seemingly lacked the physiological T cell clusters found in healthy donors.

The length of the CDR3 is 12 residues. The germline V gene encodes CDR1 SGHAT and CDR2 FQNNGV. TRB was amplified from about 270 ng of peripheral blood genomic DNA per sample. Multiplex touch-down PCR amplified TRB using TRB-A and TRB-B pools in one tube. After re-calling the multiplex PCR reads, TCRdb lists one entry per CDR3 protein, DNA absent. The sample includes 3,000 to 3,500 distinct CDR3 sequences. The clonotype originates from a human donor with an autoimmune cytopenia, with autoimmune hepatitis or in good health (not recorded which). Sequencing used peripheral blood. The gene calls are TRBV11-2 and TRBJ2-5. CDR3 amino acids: CASSLDWGTQYF.